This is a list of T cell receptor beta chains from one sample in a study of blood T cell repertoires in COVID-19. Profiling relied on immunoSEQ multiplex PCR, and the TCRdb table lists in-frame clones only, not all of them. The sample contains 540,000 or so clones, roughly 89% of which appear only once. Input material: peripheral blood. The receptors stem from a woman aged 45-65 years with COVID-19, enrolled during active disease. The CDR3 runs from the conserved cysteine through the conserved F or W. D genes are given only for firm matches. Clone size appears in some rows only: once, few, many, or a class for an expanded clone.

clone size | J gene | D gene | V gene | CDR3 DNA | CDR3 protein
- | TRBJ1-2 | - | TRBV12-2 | TGTGCAAGTCGCTTAGGCCTCGTCGGCTATGGCTACACCTTC | CASRLGLVGYGYTF
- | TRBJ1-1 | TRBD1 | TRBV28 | TGTGCCAGCAGTTCGGGACAGCTTGAAGCTTTCTTT | CASSSGQLEAFF
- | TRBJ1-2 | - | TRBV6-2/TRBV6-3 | TGTGCCAGCAGTTACCGGGTGACTCATGGCTACACCTTC | CASSYRVTHGYTF
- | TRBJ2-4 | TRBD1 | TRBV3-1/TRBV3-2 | TGTGCCAGCAGCCCCTGGACAGGGGCCAAAAACATTCAGTACTTC | CASSPWTGAKNIQYF
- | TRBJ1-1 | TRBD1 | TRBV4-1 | TGCGCCAGCAGCCAATGGGACAGGGGGCGGTTTACTGAAGCTTTCTTT | CASSQWDRGRFTEAFF
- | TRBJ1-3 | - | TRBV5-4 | TGTGCCAGCAGCATACAGGGAGTAGGCTCTGGAAACACCATATATTTT | CASSIQGVGSGNTIYF
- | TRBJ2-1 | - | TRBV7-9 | TGTGCCAGCAGCTTAGGGGCCAGGGAGCAGTTCTTC | CASSLGAREQFF
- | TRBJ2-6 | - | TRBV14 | TGTGCCAGCAGCCAAAGAATGGGCCAGGCCTCTGGGGCCAACGTCCTGACTTTC | CASSQRMGQASGANVLTF
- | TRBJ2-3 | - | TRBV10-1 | TGCGCCAGCAGTGAGGTCGGGGGCACAGATACGCAGTATTTT | CASSEVGGTDTQYF
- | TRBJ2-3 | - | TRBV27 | TGTGCCAGCAGCCATAGCCCGGCCGGGACTAGCACAGATACGCAGTATTTT | CASSHSPAGTSTDTQYF
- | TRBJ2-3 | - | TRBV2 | TGTGCCAGCAGTGAATGGGCAGGTCATACGCAGTATTTT | CASSEWAGHTQYF
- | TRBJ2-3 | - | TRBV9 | TGTGCCAGCAGCGTAGCGGGTGCAGGGACAGATACGCAGTATTTT | CASSVAGAGTDTQYF
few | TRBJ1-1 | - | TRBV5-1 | TGCGCCAGCAGCCTCCGCTACAGGGTAACTGAAGCTTTCTTT | CASSLRYRVTEAFF
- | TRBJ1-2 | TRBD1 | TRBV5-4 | TGTGCCAGCACCGGGACAGCGTATGGCTACACCTTC | CASTGTAYGYTF
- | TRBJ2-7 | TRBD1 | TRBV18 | TGTGCCAGCTCCCACCGGGACAGGGATCACGAGCAGTACTTC | CASSHRDRDHEQYF
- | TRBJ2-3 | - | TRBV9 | TGTGCCAGCAGCGTAGGGAGTGGTTTTAGCACAGATACGCAGTATTTT | CASSVGSGFSTDTQYF
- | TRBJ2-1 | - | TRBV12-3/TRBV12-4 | TGTGCCAGCAGCCCGACTTACAATGAGCAGTTCTTC | CASSPTYNEQFF
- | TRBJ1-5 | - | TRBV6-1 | TGTGCCAGCAGTGAAATCGGGCGGGGCCTCAATCAGCCCCAGCATTTT | CASSEIGRGLNQPQHF
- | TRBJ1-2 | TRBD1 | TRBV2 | TGTGCCAGCATTTTCGATGAGGGGGCAAGCTACACCTTC | CASIFDEGASYTF
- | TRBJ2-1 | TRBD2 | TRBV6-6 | TGTGCCAGCAGTTGGACTAGCTTCAATGAGCAGTTCTTC | CASSWTSFNEQFF